This section outlines one T cell receptor (beta chain) sequence together with its context. Other DNA sequences in this specimen translate into the identical CDR3. Libraries were prepared by immunoSEQ multiplex PCR; TCRdb keeps only in-frame clonotypes and omits some of them. In the table there are fewer than 200,000 clones, 92% of which are singletons. The V gene lost 0 bases and the J gene lost 2 bases, with 6 bases spanning the gap. Germline V CDR1 and CDR2: SGHNT, YYREEE (reference sequence). This CDR3 is 15 amino acids long. This specimen comes from a study of blood T cell repertoires in COVID-19. Study in general: Sites across the United States, Italy and Spain contributed samples from acute and convalescent COVID-19. Sources were T cells, B-cell-depleted T cells, or PBMCs; the material itself was cDNA or gDNA.

The Seattle patients joined while their infection was active and were tracked longitudinally afterward. The chain couples TRBV5-4 to TRBJ2-6, with a possible D match to TRBD2 (6 bases). The clonotype was recovered from a man aged 25 to 45 with COVID-19, enrolled during active disease. Sequencing used peripheral blood. DNA of the CDR3: TGTGCCAGCAGCTTGGGGGGGGCTGGGGCCAACGTCCTGACTTTC. Translation gives CASSLGGAGANVLTF.